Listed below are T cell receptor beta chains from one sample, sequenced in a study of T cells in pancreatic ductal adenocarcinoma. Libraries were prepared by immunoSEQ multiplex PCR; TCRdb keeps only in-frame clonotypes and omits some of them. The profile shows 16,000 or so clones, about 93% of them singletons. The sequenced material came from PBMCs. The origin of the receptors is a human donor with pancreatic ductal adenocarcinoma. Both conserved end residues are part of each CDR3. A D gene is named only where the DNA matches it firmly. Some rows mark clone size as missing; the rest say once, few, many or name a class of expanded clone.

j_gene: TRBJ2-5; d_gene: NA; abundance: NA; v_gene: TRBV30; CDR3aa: CAWSVLPAGGTGPQYF; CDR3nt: TGTGCCTGGAGTGTTCTTCCAGCGGGAGGGACAGGGCCCCAGTACTTC
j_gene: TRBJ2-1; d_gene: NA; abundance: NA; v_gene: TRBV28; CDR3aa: CASSLSPPTEQFF; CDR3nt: TGTGCCAGCAGTTTATCACCCCCAACAGAGCAGTTCTTC
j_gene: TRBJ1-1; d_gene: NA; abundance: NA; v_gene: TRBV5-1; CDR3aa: CACRGPNTEAFF; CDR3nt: TGCGCCTGCAGGGGTCCGAACACTGAAGCTTTCTTT
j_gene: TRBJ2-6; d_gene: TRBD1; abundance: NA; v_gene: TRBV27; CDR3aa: CASSVGGTGLLNVLTF; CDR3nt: TGTGCCAGCAGTGTTGGAGGGACAGGGCTGCTCAACGTCCTGACTTTC
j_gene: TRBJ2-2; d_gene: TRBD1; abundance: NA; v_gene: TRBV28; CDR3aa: CASSSTGTGGFGELFF; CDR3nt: TGTGCCAGCAGTTCCACCGGGACAGGGGGCTTCGGGGAGCTGTTTTTT
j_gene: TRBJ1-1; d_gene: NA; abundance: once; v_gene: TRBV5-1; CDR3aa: CASSLESTGPARSTEAFF; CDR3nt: TGCGCCAGCAGCTTGGAATCCACAGGTCCCGCGAGGAGCACTGAAGCTTTCTTT
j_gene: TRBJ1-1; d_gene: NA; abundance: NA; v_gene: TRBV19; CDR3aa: CASSTGVLGDTEAFF; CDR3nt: TGTGCCAGTAGTACAGGGGTCCTGGGTGACACTGAAGCTTTCTTT
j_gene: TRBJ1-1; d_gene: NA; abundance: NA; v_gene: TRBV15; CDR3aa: CATSRDGPGAKAEAFF; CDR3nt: TGTGCCACCAGCAGAGATGGGCCAGGGGCGAAGGCTGAAGCTTTCTTT
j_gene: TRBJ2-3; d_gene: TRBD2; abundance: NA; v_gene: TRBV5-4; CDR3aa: CASSSGASGVRDTQYF; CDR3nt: TGTGCCAGCAGCTCTGGCGCTAGCGGGGTCAGGGATACGCAGTATTTT
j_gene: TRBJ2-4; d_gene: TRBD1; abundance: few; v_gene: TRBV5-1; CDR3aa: CASSLGGQGANIQYF; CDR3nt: TGCGCCAGCAGCTTGGGGGGACAGGGGGCTAACATTCAGTACTTC
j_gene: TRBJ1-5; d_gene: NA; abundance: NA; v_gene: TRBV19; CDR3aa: CASSYPGMKAGHF; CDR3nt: TGTGCCAGTAGTTACCCCGGGATGAAGGCGGGGCATTTT
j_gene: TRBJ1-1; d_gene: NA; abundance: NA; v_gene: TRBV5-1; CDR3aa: CASSSQPNTEAFF; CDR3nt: TGCGCCAGCAGCTCCCAGCCGAACACTGAAGCTTTCTTT
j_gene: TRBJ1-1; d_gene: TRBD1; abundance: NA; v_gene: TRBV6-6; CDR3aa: CASSYQGGSEAFF; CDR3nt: TGTGCCAGCAGTTACCAGGGGGGTTCTGAAGCTTTCTTT
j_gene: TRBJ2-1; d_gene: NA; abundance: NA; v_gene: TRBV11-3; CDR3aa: CASSLDPAGTPEQFF; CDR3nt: TGTGCCAGCAGCTTAGATCCGGCGGGAACCCCCGAGCAGTTCTTC
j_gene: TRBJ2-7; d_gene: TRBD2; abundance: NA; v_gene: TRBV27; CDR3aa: CASSLSPRGRAVTSSYEQYF; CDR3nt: TGTGCCAGCAGTTTATCCCCTCGCGGGAGGGCCGTTACGAGTTCCTACGAGCAGTACTTC
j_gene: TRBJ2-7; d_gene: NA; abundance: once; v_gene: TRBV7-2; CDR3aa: CASSPLRSYEQYF; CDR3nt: TGTGCCAGCAGCCCCCTGAGAAGCTACGAGCAGTACTTC
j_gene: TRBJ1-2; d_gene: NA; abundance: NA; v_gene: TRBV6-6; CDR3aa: CASINSWRGDHGYTF; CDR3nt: TGTGCCAGCATCAACTCGTGGCGGGGTGACCATGGCTACACCTTC
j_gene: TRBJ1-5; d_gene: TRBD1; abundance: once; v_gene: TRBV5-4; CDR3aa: CASSPGTGPNQPQHF; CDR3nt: TGTGCCAGCAGTCCCGGGACAGGTCCAAACCAGCCCCAGCATTTT
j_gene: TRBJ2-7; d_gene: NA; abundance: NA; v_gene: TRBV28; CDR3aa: CASSLPLGKGSSYEQYF; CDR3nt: TGTGCCAGCAGTTTACCCCTGGGGAAGGGGAGCTCCTACGAGCAGTACTTC
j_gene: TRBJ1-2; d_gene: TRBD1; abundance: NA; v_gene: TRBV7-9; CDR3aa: CASSLREGQGASLNYGYTF; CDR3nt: TGTGCCAGCAGCTTACGGGAGGGTCAGGGGGCCTCCTTAAACTATGGCTACACCTTC
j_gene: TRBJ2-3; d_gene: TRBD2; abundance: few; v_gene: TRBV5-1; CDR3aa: CASSKYPGLAGATDTQYF; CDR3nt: TGCGCCAGCAGCAAGTACCCGGGACTAGCGGGAGCTACAGATACGCAGTATTTT
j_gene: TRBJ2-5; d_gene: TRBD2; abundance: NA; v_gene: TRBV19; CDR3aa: CASSPIKAGGRQETQYF; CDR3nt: TGTGCCAGTAGTCCGATTAAAGCGGGGGGGCGACAAGAGACCCAGTACTTC
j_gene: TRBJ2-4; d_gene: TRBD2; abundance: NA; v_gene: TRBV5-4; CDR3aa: CASSLAGEIGIQYF; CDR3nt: TGTGCCAGCAGCCTTGCGGGGGAGATTGGGATTCAGTACTTC
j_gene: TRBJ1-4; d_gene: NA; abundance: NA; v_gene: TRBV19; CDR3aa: CATKERDLTKLFF; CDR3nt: TGTGCCACGAAGGAGAGGGACCTAACAAAACTGTTTTTT
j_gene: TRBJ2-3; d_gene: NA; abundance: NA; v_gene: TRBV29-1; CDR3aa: CSLHEWSTDTQYF; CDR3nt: TGCAGCCTTCACGAGTGGAGCACAGATACGCAGTATTTT
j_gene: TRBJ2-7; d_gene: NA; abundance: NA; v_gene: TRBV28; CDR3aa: CASSFRFGAGTYEQYF; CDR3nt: NA
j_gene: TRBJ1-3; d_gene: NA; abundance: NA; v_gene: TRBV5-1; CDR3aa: CASSLAGSPGAQAIGNTIYF; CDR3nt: TGCGCCAGCAGCTTGGCCGGGAGTCCAGGGGCCCAAGCAATTGGAAACACCATATATTTT
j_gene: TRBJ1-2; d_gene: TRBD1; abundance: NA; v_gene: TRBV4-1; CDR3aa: CASSQWQGAQGYTF; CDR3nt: TGCGCCAGCAGCCAATGGCAGGGGGCGCAGGGCTACACCTTC
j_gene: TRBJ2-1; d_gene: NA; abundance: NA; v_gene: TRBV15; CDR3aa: CATSRGGSSYNEQFF; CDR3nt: TGTGCCACCAGCAGAGGTGGGAGCTCCTACAATGAGCAGTTCTTC
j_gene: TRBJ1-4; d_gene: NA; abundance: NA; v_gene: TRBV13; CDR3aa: CASSVALGGGGEKLFF; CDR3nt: TGTGCCAGCAGCGTCGCGCTAGGCGGGGGGGGAGAAAAACTGTTTTTT
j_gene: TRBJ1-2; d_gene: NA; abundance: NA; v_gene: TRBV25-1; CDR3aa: CASSEVANYGYTF; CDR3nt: TGTGCCAGCAGTGAGGTAGCTAACTATGGCTACACCTTC
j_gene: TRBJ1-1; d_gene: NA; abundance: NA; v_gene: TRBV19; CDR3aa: CASSIFGTNMNTEAFF; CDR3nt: TGTGCCAGTAGTATTTTCGGGACAAACATGAACACTGAAGCTTTCTTT
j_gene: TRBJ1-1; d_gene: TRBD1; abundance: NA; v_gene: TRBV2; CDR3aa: CASSGTGDLNTEAFF; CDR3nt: TGTGCCAGCTCCGGGACAGGGGACTTGAACACTGAAGCTTTCTTT
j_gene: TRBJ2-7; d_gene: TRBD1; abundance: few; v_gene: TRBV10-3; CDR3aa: CAIRVPGTGGLTSSYEQYF; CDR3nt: TGTGCCATCAGAGTCCCCGGGACAGGGGGATTAACAAGCTCCTACGAGCAGTACTTC
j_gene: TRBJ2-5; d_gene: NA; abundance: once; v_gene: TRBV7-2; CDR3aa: CASSLGGASETQYF; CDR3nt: TGTGCCAGCAGCTTAGGGGGGGCCTCAGAGACCCAGTACTTC
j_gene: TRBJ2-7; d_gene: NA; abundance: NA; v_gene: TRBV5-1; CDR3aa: CASTEGLEQYF; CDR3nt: TGCGCCAGCACCGAGGGGCTCGAGCAGTACTTC
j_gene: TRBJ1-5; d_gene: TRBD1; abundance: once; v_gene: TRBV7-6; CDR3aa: CASSGTGGFSQPQHF; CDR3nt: TGTGCCAGCTCGGGGACAGGGGGCTTTAGTCAGCCCCAGCATTTT
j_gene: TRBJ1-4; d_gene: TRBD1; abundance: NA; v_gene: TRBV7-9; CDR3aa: CASSFPRTGGGGTNEKLFF; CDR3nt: TGTGCCAGCAGCTTCCCTAGGACAGGGGGCGGAGGGACTAATGAAAAACTGTTTTTT
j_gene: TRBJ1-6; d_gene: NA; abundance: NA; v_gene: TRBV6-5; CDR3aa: CASSLVRQYNSPLHF; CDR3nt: TGTGCCAGCAGTTTAGTTCGACAATATAATTCACCCCTCCACTTT
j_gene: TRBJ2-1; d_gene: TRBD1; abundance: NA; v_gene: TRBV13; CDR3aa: CASSLTGGSYNEQFF; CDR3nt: TGTGCCAGCAGCTTAACAGGGGGCTCCTACAATGAGCAGTTCTTC
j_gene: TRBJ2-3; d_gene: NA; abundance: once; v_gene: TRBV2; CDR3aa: CASSEAPFASTDTQYF; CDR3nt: TGTGCCAGCAGTGAAGCGCCATTTGCTAGCACAGATACGCAGTATTTT